The 13 T cell receptor beta chains reported below all come from one sample, sequenced in a study of blood T cell repertoires in COVID-19. Sequenced by immunoSEQ multiplex PCR; TCRdb stores in-frame clones only, minus some. The sample has about 110,000 clones, about 75% seen once. Sequences were obtained from peripheral blood. The receptors derive from an elderly man with acute or convalescent COVID-19.

V and J are TRBV19 and TRBJ2-7; 7 bases are a match to TRBD2. CDR1 LNHDA and CDR2 SQIVND come from the germline V gene (reference sequence). Trimming took 6 bases from V and 6 from J; bases not matched to a gene: 8. The CDR3 loop spans 13 amino acids. The CDR3 coding sequence is TGTGCCAGTAGGGGACTAACCTTAGGCGAGCAGTACTTC. This sequence encodes CASRGLTLGEQYF.

The V gene is TRBV29-1, the J gene TRBJ2-7, with a tentative D call TRBD2 (5 bases). Germline V gives CDR1 SQVTM, CDR2 ANQGSEA. Trimming left V 6 bases short and J 10 bases short, with 22 bases between. This CDR3 region has 13 residues. This CDR3 is CSVKDVLLGRQYF. The DNA for the CDR3 is TGCAGCGTGAAAGACGTCCTACTAGGTCGTCAGTACTTC.

The rearrangement uses TRBV6-1 and TRBJ2-7; D uncertain. CDR1 and CDR2 (germline): MNHNS, SASEGT. The CDR3 runs 15 residues. The V end lost 2 bases, the J end lost 3 bases, and 14 bases lay between the germline ends. The CDR3 sequence: CASSEQQVFYYEQYF. CDR3 DNA: TGTGCCAGCAGTGAACAGCAGGTTTTTTACTACGAGCAGTACTTC.

V and J are TRBV6-1 and TRBJ2-7; possibly TRBD2 for D (6 bases). Per germline, CDR1 MNHNS and CDR2 SASEGT. V lost 1 base, J lost 4 bases, and 11 bases lay in between. CDR3 length: 14 residues. This CDR3 is CASSEETGGYEQYF. The CDR3 nucleotides are TGTGCCAGCAGTGAAGAAACTGGAGGGTACGAGCAGTACTTC.

The V call is TRBV5-5, the J call TRBJ2-2; D unclear. Germline CDR1 SGHKS, CDR2 YYEKEE (reference sequence). The length of the CDR3 is 16 residues. Trimming cost V 3 bases and J 4 bases, with 16 bases left between them. The CDR3 coding sequence is TGTGCCAGCAGCTCCTTTTGGCAGTCCCCCACCGGGGAGCTGTTTTTT. It codes for CASSSFWQSPTGELFF.

J is TRBJ1-1 and V is TRBV5-4; a weak D match, TRBD1 (5 bases). V was cut by 5 bases and J by 3 bases, with 11 bases left in between. Germline CDR1 is SGHNT and CDR2 is YYREEE (reference sequence). This CDR3 has 13 amino acids. CDR3 sequence reads: CASRLTTDTEAFF. The CDR3 DNA reads TGTGCCAGCAGGTTAACGACAGACACTGAAGCTTTCTTT.

The CDR3 reads CASRWRGTSGRGHNEQFF. In DNA, the CDR3 is TGTGCCAGCAGATGGAGGGGGACTAGCGGGAGGGGCCACAATGAGCAGTTCTTC. The chain employs TRBV28 and TRBJ2-1; 16 nucleotides align to TRBD2. Trimming cost V 6 bases and J 5 bases; bases outside gene matches: 10. The germline V gene encodes CDR1 MDHEN and CDR2 SYDVKM. This CDR3 is built from 18 residues. Drawing the rest from reference TRBV28 and TRBJ2-1, the complete variable domain is DVKVTQSSRYLVKRTGEKVFLECVQDMDHENMFWYRQDPGLGLRLIYFSYDVKMKEKGDIPEGYSVSREKKERFSLILESASTNQTSMYLCASRWRGTSGRGHNEQFFGPGTRLTVL.

The chain couples TRBV28 to TRBJ1-1, with D maybe TRBD1 (5 bases). From germline, CDR1 is MDHEN and CDR2 SYDVKM. The CDR3 runs 10 residues. The V gene lost 8 bases and the J gene lost 8 bases, with 9 bases spanning the gap. DNA for the CDR3: TGTGCCAGCTTGGGGGGGGAAGCTTTCTTT. Protein product: CASLGGEAFF.

This clone was seen only once. V and J are TRBV28 and TRBJ1-1; 7 nucleotides match TRBD1. Looked up from germline, CDR1 is MDHEN and CDR2 is SYDVKM. Trimming took 6 bases from V and 8 from J; bases not matched to a gene: 15. This CDR3 region has 15 residues. The CDR3 loop is CASSHRGNKLPEAFF. The CDR3 DNA follows: TGTGCCAGCAGCCACAGGGGCAACAAACTACCAGAAGCTTTCTTT.

This clone was recorded a few times. The chain carries TRBV11-2 and TRBJ2-1; 7 bases map to TRBD2. Germline lookup yields CDR1 SGHAT and CDR2 FQNNGV. There are 19 residues in the CDR3. V gave up 5 bases and J gave up 0 bases; unmatched junction bases: 16. The CDR3, as DNA: TGTGCCAGCAGCACTCTTTGGCGGGAGTACACGTACTCCTACAATGAGCAGTTCTTC. It yields the protein CASSTLWREYTYSYNEQFF.

V is TRBV11-2 and J is TRBJ2-7; 11 bases are a match to TRBD2. Trimming at V came to 5 bases and at J to 3 bases, leaving 12 bases not matched to a gene. Germline V lookup: CDR1 SGHAT, CDR2 FQNNGV. This CDR3 contains 17 residues. For the CDR3, the DNA is TGTGCCAGCAGCCCCCCCCGGGGACTAGCGGCCGGCTACGAGCAGTACTTC. Its translation is CASSPPRGLAAGYEQYF.

The chain employs TRBV5-1 and TRBJ2-7, with a tentative D call TRBD2 (6 bases). V lost 2 bases, J lost 5 bases, and 11 bases lay in between. The length of the CDR3 is 13 residues. Per germline, CDR1 SGHRS and CDR2 YFSETQ. CDR3 in amino acids: CASSLTGDNEQYF. CDR3 in DNA: TGCGCCAGCAGCTTAACGGGAGATAACGAGCAGTACTTC. The entire variable domain, with the rest obtained from reference TRBV5-1 and TRBJ2-7, is as follows: KAGVTQTPRYLIKTRGQQVTLSCSPISGHRSVSWYQQTPGQGLQFLFEYFSETQRNKGNFPGRFSGRQFSNSRSEMNVSTLELGDSALYLCASSLTGDNEQYFGPGTRLTVT.

The J gene is TRBJ2-7, the V gene TRBV6-5, with 8 bases identical to TRBD2. CDR3 length: 15 residues. V trimming: 6 bases; J trimming: 1 base; junction bases outside the gene matches: 8. Germline V gene lookup returns CDR1 MNHEY and CDR2 SVGAGI. CDR3 coding DNA: TGTGCCAGCAGCCGACTCCGGGGGGGGTCCTACGAGCAGTACTTC. Its translation is CASSRLRGGSYEQYF.